This T cell receptor beta chain originates from a study of shared clonotypes between healthy human individuals. Study-wide results and caveats: Between a handful of donors, naive CD4 clonotypes were shared at a level of about 5%.

V dropped 4 bases and J dropped 6 bases, with 12 bases sitting between them. The germline V gene encodes CDR1 LNHDA and CDR2 SQIVND (reference sequence). The CDR3 has 14 residues. The count of this clone is one. The antigen remains unidentified. Researchers divided each subset's genomic DNA evenly across several immunoSEQ plates. This table comes from immunoSEQ multiplex PCR, and its TCRdb copy is limited to in-frame clones, with some not included. The data contain some 1 million clones, 60% to 80% of them singletons. The clonotype originates from a man between 18 and 29 years old in good health. This chain connects TRBV19 to TRBJ2-2; D may be TRBD1 (5 bases). Sequenced sample: memory CD4+ T cells sorted from blood. Subset meaning: CD45RA-negative fraction. CDR3 nucleotides: TGTGCCAGTAGTAGCCAGGGTTGGGCCGGGGAGCTGTTTTTT. It yields the protein CASSSQGWAGELFF.